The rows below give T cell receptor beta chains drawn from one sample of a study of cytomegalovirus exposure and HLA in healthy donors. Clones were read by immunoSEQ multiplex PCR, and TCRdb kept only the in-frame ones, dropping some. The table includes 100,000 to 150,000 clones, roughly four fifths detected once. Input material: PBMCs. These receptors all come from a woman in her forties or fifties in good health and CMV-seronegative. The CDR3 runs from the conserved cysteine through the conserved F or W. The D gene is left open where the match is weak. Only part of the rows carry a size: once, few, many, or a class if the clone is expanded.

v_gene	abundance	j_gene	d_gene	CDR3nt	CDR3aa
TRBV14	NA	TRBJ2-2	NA	TGTGCCAGCAGCCATTATCACCCGGGGAACACCGGGGAGCTGTTTTTT	CASSHYHPGNTGELFF
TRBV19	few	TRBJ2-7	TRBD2	TGTGCCAGTAGTCCAGACTGGGGTAGCACTAGCGGCTCCTACGAGCAGTACTTC	CASSPDWGSTSGSYEQYF
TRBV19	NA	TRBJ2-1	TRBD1	TGTGCCAGTAGTATCTGGACAGGGTCGGGGAATGAGCAGTTCTTC	CASSIWTGSGNEQFF
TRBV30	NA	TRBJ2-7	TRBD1	TGTGCCTGGAGTCCCCCCGACAGGGTCGTCGACGAGCAGTACTTC	CAWSPPDRVVDEQYF
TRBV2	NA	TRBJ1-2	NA	TGTGCCAGCAGTGAAAGACAGCCCGGAGGCTACACCTTC	CASSERQPGGYTF
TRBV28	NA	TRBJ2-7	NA	TGTGCCAGCAGTTTATCCTCGGGGGTCTCCTACGAGCAGTACTTC	CASSLSSGVSYEQYF
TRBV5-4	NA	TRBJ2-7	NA	TGTGCCAGCAGCTTGGCCCCCGGCGGGATCTACGAGCAGTACTTC	CASSLAPGGIYEQYF
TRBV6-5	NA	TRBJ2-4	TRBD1	TGTGCCAGCAGTCAGGGGGAGACCAACATTCAGTACTTC	CASSQGETNIQYF
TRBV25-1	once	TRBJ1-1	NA	TGTGCCAGCAGCCCCAGGGCGAGGAACACTGAAGCTTTCTTT	CASSPRARNTEAFF
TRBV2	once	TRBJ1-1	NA	TGTGCCAGCAGTGAGACGGGGGCTGAAGCTTTCTTT	CASSETGAEAFF
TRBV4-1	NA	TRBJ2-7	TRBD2	TGCGCCAGCAGCCAGGGGGGACTAGCGGGACGGAACGAGCAGTACTTC	CASSQGGLAGRNEQYF
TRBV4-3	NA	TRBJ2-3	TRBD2	TGCGCCAGCAGCCAGGATAGCGGGAGAACAGATACGCAGTATTTT	CASSQDSGRTDTQYF
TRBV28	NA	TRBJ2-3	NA	TGTGCCAGCAGACTATCGAAGGATACGCAGTATTTT	CASRLSKDTQYF
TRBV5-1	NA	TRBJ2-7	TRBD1	TGCGCCAGCAGCTTCGACAGGGGCGAGCAGTACTTC	CASSFDRGEQYF
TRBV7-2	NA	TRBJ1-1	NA	TGTGCCAGCAGCTTGAGGGTTCTCAGCACTGAAGCTTTCTTT	CASSLRVLSTEAFF
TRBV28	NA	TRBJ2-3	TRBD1	TGTGCCAGCAGTTCCCCGGGACAGGGTGGAGATACGCAGTATTTT	CASSSPGQGGDTQYF
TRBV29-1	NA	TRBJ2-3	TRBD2	TGCAGCGGGACCGGGACTAGCCCCACAGATACGCAGTATTTT	CSGTGTSPTDTQYF
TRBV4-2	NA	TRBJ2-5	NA	TGTGCCAGCAGCCAAGGGGCAGGGGCGGAGACCCAGTACTTC	CASSQGAGAETQYF
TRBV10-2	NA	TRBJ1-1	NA	TGCGCCAGCAGTGAGACGGACAGGAACACTGAAGCTTTCTTT	CASSETDRNTEAFF
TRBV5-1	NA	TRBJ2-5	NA	TGCGCCAGCAGCTTGGTCCAGGGCCATCAAGAGACCCAGTACTTC	CASSLVQGHQETQYF
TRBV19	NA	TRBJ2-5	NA	TGTGCCAGTACCCCTAGCGCCCAAGAGACCCAGTACTTC	CASTPSAQETQYF
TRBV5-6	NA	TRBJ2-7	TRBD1	TGTGCCAGCACCATGAGGGGTGTCGGGACAGCGGCCTACGAGCAGTACTTC	CASTMRGVGTAAYEQYF
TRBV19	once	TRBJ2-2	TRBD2	TGTGCCAGTGACCTGAGGAGCGGGAGGTTTGGTACCGGGGAGCTGTTTTTT	CASDLRSGRFGTGELFF
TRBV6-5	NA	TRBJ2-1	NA	TGTGCCAGCAGTTACGAGGGTTTGAGCTCCTACAATGAGCAGTTCTTC	CASSYEGLSSYNEQFF
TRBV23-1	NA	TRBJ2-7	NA	TGCGCCAGCAGTCAGCTGGGACACTTCGGCTACGAGCAGTACTTC	CASSQLGHFGYEQYF
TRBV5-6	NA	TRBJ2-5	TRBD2	TGTGCCAGCAGCCCCGGGACTAGCGGGAGGGCCGTGGAGACCCAGTACTTC	CASSPGTSGRAVETQYF
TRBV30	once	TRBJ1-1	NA	TGTGCCTGGAGTTTAACTGAAGCTTTCTTT	CAWSLTEAFF
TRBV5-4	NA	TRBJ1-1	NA	TGTGCCAGCAGCTTGGCAGGGATCCGAATGTCGAACACTGAAGCTTTCTTT	CASSLAGIRMSNTEAFF
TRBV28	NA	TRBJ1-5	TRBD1	TGTGCCAGCAGTTTAGGGACAGGGGGCTCAAGCAATCAGCCCCAGAATTTT	CASSLGTGGSSNQPQNF
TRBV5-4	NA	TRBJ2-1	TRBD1	TGTGCCAGCAGCACGATACCGGGACAGGGGCCAAACAATGAGCAGTTCTTC	CASSTIPGQGPNNEQFF
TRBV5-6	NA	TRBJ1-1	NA	TGTGCCAGCAGCTCGATTTCAGGGGTTGGGAACACTGAAGCTTTCTTT	CASSSISGVGNTEAFF
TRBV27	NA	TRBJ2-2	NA	TGTGCCAGCAGTCCCCGGACAGCCAACACCGGGGAGCTGTTTTTT	CASSPRTANTGELFF
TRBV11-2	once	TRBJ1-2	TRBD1	TGTGCCAGCAGCTTAGATTCGCCAGGGGGAAGGTATGGCTACACCTTC	CASSLDSPGGRYGYTF
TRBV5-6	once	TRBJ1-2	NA	TGTGCCAGCAGCTTGGACTATGGAGACAGCGGCTACACCTTC	CASSLDYGDSGYTF
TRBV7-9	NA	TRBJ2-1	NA	TGTGCCATCCCTAGCGTTAACCACTACAATGAGCAGTTCTTC	CAIPSVNHYNEQFF
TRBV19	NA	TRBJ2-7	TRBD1	TGTGCCAGTAGTTCAGGACAGGGCGCCTACGAGCAGTACTTC	CASSSGQGAYEQYF
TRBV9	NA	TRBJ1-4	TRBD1	TGTGCCAGCAGCGCTGGACAGGGTATCGGGCCTGAAAAACTGTTTTTT	CASSAGQGIGPEKLFF
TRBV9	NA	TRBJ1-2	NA	TGTGCCAGCAGCGTAGACAGTAACTATGGCTACACCTTC	CASSVDSNYGYTF
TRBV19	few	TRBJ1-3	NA	TGTGCCAGTAGTATGAGCGCCGCTGGAAACACCATATATTTT	CASSMSAAGNTIYF
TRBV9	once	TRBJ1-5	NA	TGTGCCAGCAGCGTAACCGGGACTTTGGGACAGCCCCAGCATTTT	CASSVTGTLGQPQHF
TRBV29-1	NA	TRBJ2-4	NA	TGCAGCGTTGACAGTATAGCCAAAAACATTCAGTACTTC	CSVDSIAKNIQYF
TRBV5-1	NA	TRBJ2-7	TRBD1	TGCGCCAGCAGCCTCGGACAGGGAGGATACGAGCAGTACTTC	CASSLGQGGYEQYF
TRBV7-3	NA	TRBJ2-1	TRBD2	TGTGCCAGCAGGAAGCTGGGGGGTAGCGGGAGTGATGAGCAGTTCTTC	CASRKLGGSGSDEQFF
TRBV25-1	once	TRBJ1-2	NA	TGTGCCAGCAGTGAACGGAGAAACAGGGTTCGGGGTGGCTACACCTTC	CASSERRNRVRGGYTF
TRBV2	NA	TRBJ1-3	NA	TGTGCCAGCACCGCAGGGGATGGAAACACCATATATTTT	CASTAGDGNTIYF
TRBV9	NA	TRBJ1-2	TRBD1	TGTGCCAGCAGCCAGGGACAGGGCCTTTGGGGCTACACCTTC	CASSQGQGLWGYTF
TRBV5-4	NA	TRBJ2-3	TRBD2	TGTGCCAGCAGCTTGGGGCATAGCGGGAGGGCGACAGATACGCAGTATTTT	CASSLGHSGRATDTQYF
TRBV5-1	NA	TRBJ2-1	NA	TGCGCCAGCAGCTTGGCCCAGGGCTCCTACAATGAGCAGTTCTTC	CASSLAQGSYNEQFF
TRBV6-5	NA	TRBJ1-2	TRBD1	TGTGCCAGCAGTTACCTTAAGACAGGGGATAATGGCTACACCTTC	CASSYLKTGDNGYTF
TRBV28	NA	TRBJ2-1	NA	TGTGCCAGCAGCCCCTATTTGAGTTACAATGAGCAGTTCTTC	CASSPYLSYNEQFF